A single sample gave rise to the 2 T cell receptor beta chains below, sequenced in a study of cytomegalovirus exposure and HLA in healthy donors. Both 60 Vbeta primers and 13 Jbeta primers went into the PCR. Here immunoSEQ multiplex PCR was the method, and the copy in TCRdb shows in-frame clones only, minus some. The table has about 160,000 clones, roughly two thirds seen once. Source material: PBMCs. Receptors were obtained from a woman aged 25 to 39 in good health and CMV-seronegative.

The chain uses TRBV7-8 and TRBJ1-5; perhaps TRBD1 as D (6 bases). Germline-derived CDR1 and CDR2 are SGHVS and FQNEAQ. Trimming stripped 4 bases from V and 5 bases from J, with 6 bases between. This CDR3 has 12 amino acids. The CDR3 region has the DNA TGTGCCAGCAGCTACAGGGATCAGCCCCAGCATTTT. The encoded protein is CASSYRDQPQHF.

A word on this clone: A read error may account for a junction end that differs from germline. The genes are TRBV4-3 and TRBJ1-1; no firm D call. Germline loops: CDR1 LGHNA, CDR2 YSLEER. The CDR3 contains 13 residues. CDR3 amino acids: CASGQEEGAEAFF. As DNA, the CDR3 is TGCGCCAGCGGCCAAGAGGAGGGTGCTGAAGCTTTCTTT.